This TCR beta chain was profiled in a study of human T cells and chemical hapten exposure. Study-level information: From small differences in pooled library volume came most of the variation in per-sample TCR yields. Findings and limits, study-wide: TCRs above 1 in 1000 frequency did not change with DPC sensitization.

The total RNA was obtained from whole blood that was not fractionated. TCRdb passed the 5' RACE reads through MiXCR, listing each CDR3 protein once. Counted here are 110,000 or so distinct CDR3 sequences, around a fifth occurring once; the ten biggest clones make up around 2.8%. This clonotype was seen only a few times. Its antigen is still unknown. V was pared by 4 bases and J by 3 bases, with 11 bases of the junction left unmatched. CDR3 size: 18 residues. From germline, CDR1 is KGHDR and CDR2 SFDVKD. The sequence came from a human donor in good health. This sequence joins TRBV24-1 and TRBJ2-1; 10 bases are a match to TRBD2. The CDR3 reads CATSDPGTSDGYYNEQFF. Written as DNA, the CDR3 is TGTGCCACCAGTGACCCAGGGACTAGCGATGGGTACTACAATGAGCAGTTCTTC.